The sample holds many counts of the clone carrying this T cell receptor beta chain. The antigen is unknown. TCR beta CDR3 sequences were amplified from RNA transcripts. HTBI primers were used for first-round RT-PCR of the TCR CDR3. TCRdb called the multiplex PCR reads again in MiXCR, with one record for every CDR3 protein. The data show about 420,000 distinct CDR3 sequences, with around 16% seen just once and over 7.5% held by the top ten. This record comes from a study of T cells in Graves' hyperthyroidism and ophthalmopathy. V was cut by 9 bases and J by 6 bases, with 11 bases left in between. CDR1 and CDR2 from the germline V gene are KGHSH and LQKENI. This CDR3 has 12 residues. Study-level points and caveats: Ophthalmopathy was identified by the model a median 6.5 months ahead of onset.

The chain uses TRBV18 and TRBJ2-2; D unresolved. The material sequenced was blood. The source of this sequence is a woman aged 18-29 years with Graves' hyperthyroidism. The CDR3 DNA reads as TGTGCCAGTCCCACCGCGGCCGGGGAGCTGTTTTTT. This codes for CASPTAAGELFF.